The next 9 T cell receptor beta chains were all read from a single sample in a study of blood T cell repertoires in COVID-19. Sequencing was performed with immunoSEQ multiplex PCR; in TCRdb, only in-frame clones are kept and a portion is missing. Altogether around 250,000 clones are present, 86% being singletons, with the ten largest covering 3.5% to 4%. Sequencing was carried out using peripheral blood. The receptors originated from a young man with active or convalescent COVID-19.

This chain joins TRBV28 and TRBJ2-7; possible D gene TRBD1, 6 bases. The CDR3 covers 15 residues. CDR1 is MDHEN, CDR2 SYDVKM, per germline. Trimming left V 6 bases short and J 3 bases short, with 18 bases between. The chain's CDR3 is CASSLGQPLIYEQYF. Written as DNA, the CDR3 is TGTGCCAGCAGCCTTGGACAGCCTCTGATCTACGAGCAGTACTTC.

The CDR3 reads CASTSTGVHYGYTF. CDR3 DNA: TGTGCCAGCACCTCGACAGGGGTCCACTATGGCTACACCTTC. The chain couples TRBV9 to TRBJ1-2; 8 positions agree with TRBD1. Germline V gives CDR1 SGDLS, CDR2 YYNGEE. The V and J ends lost 6 bases and 3 bases, in that order; junction bases with no gene match: 7. The CDR3 extends over 14 amino acids.

The chain is built from TRBV4-1 and TRBJ2-5; 9 positions agree with TRBD2. The CDR3 extends over 15 amino acids. V was clipped by 1 base and J by 2 bases; unmatched bases: 2. In germline, CDR1 is MGHRA, CDR2 YSYEKL. CDR3: CASSQAGLAQETQYF. The CDR3 region has the DNA TGCGCCAGCAGCCAAGCGGGACTAGCTCAAGAGACCCAGTACTTC.

The chain carries TRBV5-1 and TRBJ2-1, with 15 bases fitting TRBD2. CDR3 size: 19 residues. The junction had 7 bases not matched to a gene; V was cut back by 3 bases and J by 0 bases. Germline lookup yields CDR1 SGHRS and CDR2 YFSETQ. The CDR3 bases are TGCGCCAGCAGCTCCCGACCGGGACTAGCGGGGGGCTCCTACAATGAGCAGTTCTTC. Translating gives CASSSRPGLAGGSYNEQFF.

V gene TRBV11-2 combines with J gene TRBJ2-3; tentatively, D is TRBD2 (5 bases). V lost 4 bases, J lost 0 bases, and 17 bases lay in between. CDR1 and CDR2 from the germline V gene are SGHAT and FQNNGV. The CDR3 is 17 amino acids. The CDR3 reads CASSSQPGRTSTDTQYF. DNA of the CDR3: TGTGCCAGCAGCTCCCAGCCTGGTCGGACTAGCACAGATACGCAGTATTTT.

This chain joins TRBV24-1 and TRBJ2-1; D might be TRBD2 (5 bases). Germline CDR1 reads KGHDR; CDR2 reads SFDVKD. This CDR3 spans 16 amino acids. V dropped 7 bases and J dropped 0 bases, with 15 bases sitting between them. The CDR3 reads CATSSSDGSSYNEQFF. In DNA form, the CDR3 reads TGTGCCACCAGCTCTTCCGATGGGAGCTCCTACAATGAGCAGTTCTTC.

The chain employs TRBV7-6 and TRBJ2-5; D possibly corresponds to TRBD1 (6 bases). The germline CDR1 and CDR2 sequences are SGHVS and FNYEAQ. V lost 3 bases and J 0 bases, leaving 11 bases between the germline ends. The CDR3 has 15 residues. The CDR3 reads CASSFGGGHQETQYF. CDR3 nucleotide sequence: TGTGCCAGCAGCTTTGGGGGCGGACACCAAGAGACCCAGTACTTC.

The J gene is TRBJ1-5, the V gene TRBV7-2; D perhaps matches TRBD1 (6 bases). CDR3 length equals 15 residues. Germline V lookup: CDR1 SGHTA, CDR2 FQGNSA. V was trimmed by 6 bases and J by 3 bases, leaving 15 bases between them. CDR3 protein: CASSNRVGVNQPQHF. The CDR3 coding sequence is TGTGCCAGCAGTAACAGGGTGGGAGTCAATCAGCCCCAGCATTTT.

The rearrangement joins TRBV5-1 to TRBJ2-7; D is possibly TRBD2 (7 bases). The length of the CDR3 is 16 residues. Looked up from germline, CDR1 is SGHRS and CDR2 is YFSETQ. The V gene lost 4 bases and the J gene lost 4 bases, with 21 bases spanning the gap. The CDR3 reads CASSRSWGGERYEQYF. The CDR3 bases are TGCGCCAGCAGCAGGAGTTGGGGGGGCGAAAGGTACGAGCAGTACTTC.